This T cell receptor beta chain derives from a study of CD8 T cells in Susac syndrome. Reverse transcription of roughly 0.45 to 1 ug RNA used random hexamers. TCRdb processed the immunoSEQ multiplex PCR reads anew with MiXCR; each CDR3 protein has one entry. The sample holds approximately 74,000 distinct CDR3 sequences, about 93% seen once. Deletions cut 1 base from V and 1 base from J, with 11 bases between. There are 15 residues in the CDR3. The germline gives CDR1 GTSNPN, CDR2 SVGIG (reference sequence). The receptor's source is a human donor with Susac syndrome. The V and J genes are TRBV30 and TRBJ1-5, with D possibly being TRBD1 (5 bases). Source material: CD4+ T cells from PBMCs. CDR3: CAWSEGRGSNQPQHF. The CDR3 DNA reads TGTGCCTGGAGTGAGGGACGGGGAAGCAATCAGCCCCAGCATTTT.